This T cell receptor (beta chain) was obtained from a study of T cells in Graves' hyperthyroidism and ophthalmopathy. This CDR3 comprises 14 residues. Deletions cut 1 base from V and 2 bases from J, with 9 bases between. In germline, CDR1 is SGHTA, CDR2 FQGNSA. This clonotype was found a few times. Using RNA transcripts as the source, TCR beta CDR3 regions were amplified. The primer set for the first-round RT-PCR of the TCR CDR3 was HTBI. Using its own MiXCR run on the multiplex PCR reads, TCRdb lists one record per CDR3 protein. The data show about 290,000 distinct CDR3 sequences, 13% seen once. This clonotype was sampled from a woman in her 30s with Graves' hyperthyroidism that later progressed to Graves' ophthalmopathy. The chain has TRBV7-2 and TRBJ2-7; a weak D match, TRBD1 (6 bases). Sequencing was carried out using blood. The CDR3 sequence: CASSLEQGPYEQYF. DNA for the CDR3: TGTGCCAGCAGCTTAGAACAGGGCCCCTACGAGCAGTACTTC.